What follows describes a single T cell receptor beta chain. Its antigen is currently unknown. TCRdb recomputed calls from the 5' RACE reads with MiXCR, one row per CDR3 protein. The table lists about 210,000 distinct CDR3 sequences, about 27% of them singletons. The source of the sample is a study of T-cell memory formation after mild COVID-19. Regarding the study as a whole: The authors did not confirm SARS-CoV-2 specificity of second-wave clones peaking day 37. Researchers found some responding clones in pre-infection memory, a sign that cross-reactive memory joined. CD4/CD8 balance held among clones contracting day 15 to 85, and later expanders leaned CD4+.

The CDR3 has 15 residues. Per the germline V gene, CDR1 is MNHEY and CDR2 is SVGAGI. Unmatched junction bases numbered 5, after V lost 2 bases and J lost 3 bases. The sequence derives from an adult woman who had mild COVID-19 (a few samples of this study predate the infection). Cell type and time point are not known. The sequencing sample was made of PBMCs or a T cell subset sorted from them (not recorded which). V gene TRBV6-5 combines with J gene TRBJ2-7, with 9 bases that match TRBD1. CDR3 sequence (DNA): TGTGCCAGCAGTTACCAGGGACAGGGCTACTACGAGCAGTACTTC. It codes for CASSYQGQGYYEQYF.